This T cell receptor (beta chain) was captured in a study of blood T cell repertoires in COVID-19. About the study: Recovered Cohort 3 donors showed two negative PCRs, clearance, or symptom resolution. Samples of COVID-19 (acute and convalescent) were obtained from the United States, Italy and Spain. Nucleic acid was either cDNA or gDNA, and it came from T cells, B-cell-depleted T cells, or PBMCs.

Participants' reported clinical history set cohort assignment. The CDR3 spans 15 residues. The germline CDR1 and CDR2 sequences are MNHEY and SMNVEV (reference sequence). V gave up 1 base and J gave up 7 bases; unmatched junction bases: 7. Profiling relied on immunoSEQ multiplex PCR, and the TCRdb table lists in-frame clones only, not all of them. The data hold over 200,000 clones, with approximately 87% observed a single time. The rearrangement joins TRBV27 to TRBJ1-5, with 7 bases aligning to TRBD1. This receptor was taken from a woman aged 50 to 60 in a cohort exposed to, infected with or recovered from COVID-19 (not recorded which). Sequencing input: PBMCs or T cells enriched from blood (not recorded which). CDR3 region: CASSLYGDRGQPQHF. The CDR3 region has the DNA TGTGCCAGCAGTTTATACGGGGACAGAGGACAGCCCCAGCATTTT.